This T cell receptor beta chain was found in a study of T cell responses to AZD1222 COVID-19 vaccine. Trimming took 1 base from V and 4 from J; bases not matched to a gene: 12. Germline values: CDR1 LNHDA, CDR2 SQIVND (reference sequence). The CDR3 covers 17 residues. Study-wide findings and caveats: With two AZD1222 doses given, Spike-specific TCR breadth and depth both rose. In the spike-specific TCR repertoire, nearly half reportedly target unmutated variant regions. Females made up more of the donors, who were largely white British, and clonal diversity may have come out too low.

Clones were sequenced by immunoSEQ multiplex PCR, and TCRdb holds only the in-frame ones, with some missing. This table holds tens of thousands of clones, 88% found once. Recipients boosted at about 4 weeks or about 12 weeks are pooled. This clone was seen only a few times. Its antigen is not known. This chain links TRBV19 with TRBJ1-2; 7 bases agree with TRBD1. This sequence originates from an adult who received the AZD1222 COVID-19 vaccine. The sequencing used peripheral blood, collected 28 days after the second AZD1222 dose. In nucleotides, the CDR3 is TGTGCCAGTAGTATAGGAGGATTTAACAGGGACAGCTATGGCTACACCTTC. It is translated as CASSIGGFNRDSYGYTF.